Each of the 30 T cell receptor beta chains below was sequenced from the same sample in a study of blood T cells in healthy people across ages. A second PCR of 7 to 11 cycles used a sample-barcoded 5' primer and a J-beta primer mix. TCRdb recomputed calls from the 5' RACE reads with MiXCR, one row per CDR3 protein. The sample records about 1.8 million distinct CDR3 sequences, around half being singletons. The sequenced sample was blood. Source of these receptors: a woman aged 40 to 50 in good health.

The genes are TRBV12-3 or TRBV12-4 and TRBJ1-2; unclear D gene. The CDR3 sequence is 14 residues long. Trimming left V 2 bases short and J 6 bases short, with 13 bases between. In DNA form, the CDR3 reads TGTGCCAGCAGTTTAATAAGAGGGAGAGATGGCTACACCTTC. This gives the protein CASSLIRGRDGYTF.

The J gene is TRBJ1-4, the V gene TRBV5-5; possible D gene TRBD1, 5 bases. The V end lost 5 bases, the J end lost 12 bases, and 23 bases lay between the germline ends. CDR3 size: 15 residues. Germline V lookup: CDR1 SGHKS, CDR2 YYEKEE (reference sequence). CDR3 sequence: CASSNREFGARQLFF. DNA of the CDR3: TGTGCCAGCAGTAATCGGGAATTTGGGGCGAGACAACTGTTTTTT.

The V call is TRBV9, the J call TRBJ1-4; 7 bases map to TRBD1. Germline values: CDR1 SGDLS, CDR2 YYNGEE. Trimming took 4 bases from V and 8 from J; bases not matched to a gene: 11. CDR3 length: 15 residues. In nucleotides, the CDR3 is TGTGCCAGCAGCTTAAGAGGTGACAGGGCGGAAAAACTGTTTTTT. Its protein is CASSLRGDRAEKLFF.

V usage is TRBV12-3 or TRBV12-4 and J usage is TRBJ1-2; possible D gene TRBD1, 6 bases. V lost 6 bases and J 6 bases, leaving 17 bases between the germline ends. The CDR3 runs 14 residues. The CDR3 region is CASSRLGGGDGYTF. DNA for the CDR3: TGTGCCAGCAGCCGTTTGGGGGGCGGAGATGGCTACACCTTC.

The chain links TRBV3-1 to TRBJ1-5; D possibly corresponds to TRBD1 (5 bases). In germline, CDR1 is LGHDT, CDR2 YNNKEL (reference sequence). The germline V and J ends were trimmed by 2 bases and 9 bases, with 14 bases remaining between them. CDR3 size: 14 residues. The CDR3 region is CASSQSRVGRPQHF. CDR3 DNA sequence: TGTGCCAGCAGCCAATCCAGGGTTGGTCGGCCCCAGCATTTT.

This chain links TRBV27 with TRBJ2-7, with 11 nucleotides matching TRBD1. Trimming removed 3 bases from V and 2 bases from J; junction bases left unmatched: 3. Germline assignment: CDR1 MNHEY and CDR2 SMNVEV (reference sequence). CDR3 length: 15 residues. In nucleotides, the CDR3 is TGTGCCAGCAGTTTGGGACAGGGGGACACCTACGAGCAGTACTTC. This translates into CASSLGQGDTYEQYF.

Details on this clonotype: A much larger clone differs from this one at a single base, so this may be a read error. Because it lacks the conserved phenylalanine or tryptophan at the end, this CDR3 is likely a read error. Here the CDR3 reads CASTRSGGASYEQYL. In nucleotides, the CDR3 is TGTGCCAGCACCAGATCCGGGGGAGCATCTTACGAGCAGTACTTA. The chain has TRBV7-2 and TRBJ2-7; D perhaps matches TRBD2 (6 bases). CDR3 length: 15 residues. Germline CDR1 SGHTA, CDR2 FQGNSA. The V gene lost 7 bases and the J gene lost 4 bases, with 20 bases spanning the gap.

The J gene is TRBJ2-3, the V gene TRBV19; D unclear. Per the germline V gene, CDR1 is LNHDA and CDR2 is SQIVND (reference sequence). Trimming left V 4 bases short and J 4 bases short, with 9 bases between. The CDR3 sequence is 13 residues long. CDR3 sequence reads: CASSTYTPDTQYF. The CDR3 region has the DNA TGTGCCAGTAGTACCTACACCCCAGATACGCAGTATTTT. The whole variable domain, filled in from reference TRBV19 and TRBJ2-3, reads DGGITQSPKYLFRKEGQNVTLSCEQNLNHDAMYWYRQDPGQGLRLIYYSQIVNDFQKGDIAEGYSVSREKKESFPLTVTSAQKNPTAFYLCASSTYTPDTQYFGPGTRLTVL.

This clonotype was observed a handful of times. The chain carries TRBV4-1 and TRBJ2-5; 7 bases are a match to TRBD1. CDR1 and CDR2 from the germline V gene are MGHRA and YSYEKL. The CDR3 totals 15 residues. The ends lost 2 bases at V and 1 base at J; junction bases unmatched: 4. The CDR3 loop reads CASSQPDRVQETQYF. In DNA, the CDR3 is TGCGCCAGCAGCCAACCCGACAGGGTCCAAGAGACCCAGTACTTC.

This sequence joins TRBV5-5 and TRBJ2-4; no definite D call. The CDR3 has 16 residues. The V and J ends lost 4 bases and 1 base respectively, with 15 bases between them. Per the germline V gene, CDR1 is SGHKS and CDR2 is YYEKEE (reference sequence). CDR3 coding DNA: TGTGCCAGCAGCCCTCTTCAGACATTCGCCAAAAACATTCAGTACTTC. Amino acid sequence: CASSPLQTFAKNIQYF.

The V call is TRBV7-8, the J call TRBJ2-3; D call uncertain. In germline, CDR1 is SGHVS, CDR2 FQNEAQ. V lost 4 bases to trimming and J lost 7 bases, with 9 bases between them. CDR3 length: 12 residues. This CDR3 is CASSSDPYTQYF. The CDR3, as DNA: TGTGCCAGCAGCTCCGACCCGTATACGCAGTATTTT.

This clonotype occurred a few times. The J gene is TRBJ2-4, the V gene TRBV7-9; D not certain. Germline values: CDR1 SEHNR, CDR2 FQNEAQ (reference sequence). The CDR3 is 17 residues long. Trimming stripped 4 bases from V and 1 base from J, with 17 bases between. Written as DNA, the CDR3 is TGTGCCAGCAGCTCCCCGGACGCATTAAAGGCCAAAAACATTCAGTACTTC. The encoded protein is CASSSPDALKAKNIQYF. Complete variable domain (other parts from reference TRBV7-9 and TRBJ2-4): DTGVSQNPRHKITKRGQNVTFRCDPISEHNRLYWYRQTLGQGPEFLTYFQNEAQLEKSRLLSDRFSAERPKGSFSTLEIQRTEQGDSAMYLCASSSPDALKAKNIQYFGAGTRLSVL.

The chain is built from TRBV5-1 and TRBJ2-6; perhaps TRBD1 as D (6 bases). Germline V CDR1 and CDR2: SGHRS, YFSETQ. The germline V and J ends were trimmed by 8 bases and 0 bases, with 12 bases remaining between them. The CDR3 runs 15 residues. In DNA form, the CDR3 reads TGCGCCAGAACCAACAGGGACTCTGGGGCCAACGTCCTGACTTTC. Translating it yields CARTNRDSGANVLTF.

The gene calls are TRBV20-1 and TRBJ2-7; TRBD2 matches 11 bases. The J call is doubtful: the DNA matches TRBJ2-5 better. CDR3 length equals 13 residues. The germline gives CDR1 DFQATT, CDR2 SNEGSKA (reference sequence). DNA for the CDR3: TGCAGTGCTAGTACCGGGACTAGCGGGACCCAGTACTTC. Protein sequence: CSASTGTSGTQYF.

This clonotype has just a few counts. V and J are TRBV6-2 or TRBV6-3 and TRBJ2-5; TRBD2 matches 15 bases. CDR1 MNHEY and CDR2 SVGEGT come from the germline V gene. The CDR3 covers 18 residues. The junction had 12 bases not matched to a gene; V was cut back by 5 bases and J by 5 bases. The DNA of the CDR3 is TGTGCCAGCAGTGACCCCCGGACTAGCGGGGGGGCCGGTGAGACCCAGTACTTC. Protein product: CASSDPRTSGGAGETQYF.

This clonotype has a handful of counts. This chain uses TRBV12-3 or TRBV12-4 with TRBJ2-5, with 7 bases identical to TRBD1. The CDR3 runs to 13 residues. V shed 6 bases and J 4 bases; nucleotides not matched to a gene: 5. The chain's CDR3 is CASRPTGPETQYF. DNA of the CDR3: TGTGCCAGCAGGCCGACAGGGCCAGAGACCCAGTACTTC.

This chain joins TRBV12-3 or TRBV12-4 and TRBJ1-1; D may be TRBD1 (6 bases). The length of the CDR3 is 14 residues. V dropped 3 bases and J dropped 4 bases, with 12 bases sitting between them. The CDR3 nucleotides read TGTGCCAGCAGTTTCAGTCAGGGGCCCACTGAAGCTTTCTTT. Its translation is CASSFSQGPTEAFF.

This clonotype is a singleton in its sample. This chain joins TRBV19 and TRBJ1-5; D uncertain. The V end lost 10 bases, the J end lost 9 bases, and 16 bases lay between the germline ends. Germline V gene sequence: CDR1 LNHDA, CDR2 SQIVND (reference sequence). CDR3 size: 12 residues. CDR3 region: CATGRPASPQHF. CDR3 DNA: TGTGCCACCGGGAGGCCCGCGTCGCCCCAGCATTTT.

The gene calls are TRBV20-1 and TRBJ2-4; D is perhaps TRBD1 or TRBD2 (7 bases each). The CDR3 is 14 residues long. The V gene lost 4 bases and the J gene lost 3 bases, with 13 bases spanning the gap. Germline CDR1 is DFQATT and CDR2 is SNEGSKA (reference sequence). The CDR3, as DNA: TGCAGTGCTAAGCAGGGGGAGGGCAAAAACATTCAGTACTTC. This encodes CSAKQGEGKNIQYF.

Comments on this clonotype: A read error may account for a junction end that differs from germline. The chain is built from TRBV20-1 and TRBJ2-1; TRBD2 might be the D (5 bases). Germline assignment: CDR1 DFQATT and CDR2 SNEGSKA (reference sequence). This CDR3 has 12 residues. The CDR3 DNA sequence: TGCAGTACTAGTTACTCCTACAATGAGCAGTTCTTC. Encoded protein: CSTSYSYNEQFF.

The CDR3 reads CASSQEHSGASYGYTF. The CDR3 coding sequence is TGCGCCAGCAGCCAAGAGCATAGCGGCGCCTCCTATGGCTACACCTTC. The chain is built from TRBV4-3 and TRBJ1-2; D is unresolved. The ends were cut back, 0 bases at V and 4 bases at J, with 15 bases in the middle. Looked up from germline, CDR1 is LGHNA and CDR2 is YSLEER. The CDR3 consists of 16 residues.

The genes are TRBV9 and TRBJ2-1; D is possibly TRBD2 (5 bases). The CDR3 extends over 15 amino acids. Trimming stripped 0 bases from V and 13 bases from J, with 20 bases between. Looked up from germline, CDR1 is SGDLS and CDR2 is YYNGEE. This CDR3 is CASSVEGHFSETQFF. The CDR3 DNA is TGTGCCAGCAGCGTAGAAGGGCATTTTAGCGAGACCCAGTTCTTC.

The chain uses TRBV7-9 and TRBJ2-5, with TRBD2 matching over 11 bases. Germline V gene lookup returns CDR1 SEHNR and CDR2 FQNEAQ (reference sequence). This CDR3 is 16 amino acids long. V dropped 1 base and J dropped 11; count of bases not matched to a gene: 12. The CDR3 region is CASSLVAGGPGNEQYF. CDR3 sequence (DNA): TGTGCCAGCAGCTTAGTAGCGGGGGGGCCTGGCAATGAGCAGTACTTC.

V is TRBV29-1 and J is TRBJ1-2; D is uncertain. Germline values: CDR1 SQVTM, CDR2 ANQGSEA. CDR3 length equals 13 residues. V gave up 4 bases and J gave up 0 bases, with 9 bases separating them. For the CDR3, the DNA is TGCAGCGTTGGTAACACACCTAACTATGGCTACACCTTC. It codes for CSVGNTPNYGYTF. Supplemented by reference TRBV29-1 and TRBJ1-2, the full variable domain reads SAVISQKPSRDICQRGTSLTIQCQVDSQVTMMFWYRQQPGQSLTLIATANQGSEATYESGFVIDKFPISRPNLTFSTLTVSNMSPEDSSIYLCSVGNTPNYGYTFGSGTRLTVV.

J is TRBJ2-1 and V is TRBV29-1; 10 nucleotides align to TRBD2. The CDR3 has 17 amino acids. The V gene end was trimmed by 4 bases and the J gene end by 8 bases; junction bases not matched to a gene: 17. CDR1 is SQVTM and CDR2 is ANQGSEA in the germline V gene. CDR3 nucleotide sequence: TGCAGCGTTGTGTCGCCATCTGAGCGGGGGGGTTACGATGAGCAGTTCTTC. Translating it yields CSVVSPSERGGYDEQFF.

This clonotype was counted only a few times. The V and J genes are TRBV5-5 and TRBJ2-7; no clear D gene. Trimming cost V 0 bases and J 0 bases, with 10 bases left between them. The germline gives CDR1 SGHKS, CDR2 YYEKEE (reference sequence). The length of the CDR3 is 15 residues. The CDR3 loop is CASSLAPIISYEQYF. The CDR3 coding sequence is TGTGCCAGCAGCTTGGCCCCTATAATCTCCTACGAGCAGTACTTC.

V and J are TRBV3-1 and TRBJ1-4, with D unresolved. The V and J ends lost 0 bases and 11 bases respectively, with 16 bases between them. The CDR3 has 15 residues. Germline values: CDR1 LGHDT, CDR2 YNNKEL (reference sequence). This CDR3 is CASSQDPQPNRKLFF. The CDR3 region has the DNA TGTGCCAGCAGCCAAGATCCACAGCCTAATAGGAAACTGTTTTTT. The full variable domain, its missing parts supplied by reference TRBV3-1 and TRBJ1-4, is DTAVSQTPKYLVTQMGNDKSIKCEQNLGHDTMYWYKQDSKKFLKIMFSYNNKELIINETVPNRFSPKSPDKAHLNLHINSLELGDSAVYFCASSQDPQPNRKLFFGSGTQLSVL.

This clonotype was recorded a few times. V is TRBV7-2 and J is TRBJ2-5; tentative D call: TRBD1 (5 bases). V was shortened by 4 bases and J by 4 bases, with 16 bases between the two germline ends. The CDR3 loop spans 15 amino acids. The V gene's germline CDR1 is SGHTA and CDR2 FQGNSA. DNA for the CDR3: TGTGCCAGCAGCTCCAAATCTTCAGGGTTAGAGACCCAGTACTTC. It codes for CASSSKSSGLETQYF.

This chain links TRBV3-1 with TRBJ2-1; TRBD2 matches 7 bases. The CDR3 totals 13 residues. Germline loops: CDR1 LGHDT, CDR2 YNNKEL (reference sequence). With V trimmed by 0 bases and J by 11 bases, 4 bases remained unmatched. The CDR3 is CASSQDGGGKQFF. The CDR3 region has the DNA TGTGCCAGCAGCCAAGATGGGGGGGGGAAGCAGTTCTTC.

CDR3 nucleotides: TGCAGTGCCGGTGGACAGGGATCGAACTATGGCTACACCTTC. Its protein is CSAGGQGSNYGYTF. This rearrangement joins TRBV20-1 to TRBJ1-2; 8 bases fit TRBD1. With 6 bases clipped from V and 2 bases from J, the junction kept 8 bases outside the gene matches. The CDR3 extends over 14 amino acids. Germline CDR1 and CDR2: DFQATT and SNEGSKA (reference sequence).